These T cell receptor beta chains were read from a single sample in a study of blood T cell repertoires in COVID-19. Libraries were prepared by immunoSEQ multiplex PCR; TCRdb keeps only in-frame clonotypes and omits some of them. The sample lists around 220,000 clones; 75% to 95% were seen once. The sample consisted of PBMCs or T cells enriched from blood (not recorded which). These receptors were obtained from a woman younger than 30 who had recovered from COVID-19. CDR3s include the opening cysteine and the closing phenylalanine or tryptophan. Each record gives: CDR3 length, clone size, J gene, V gene, D gene, CDR3 protein, CDR3 DNA. D genes are given only for firm matches. Expanded clones are given a class, and other clones once, few, many or no size at all.

CDR3 length: 16; clone size: NA; J gene: TRBJ1-2; V gene: TRBV3-1/TRBV3-2; D gene: NA; CDR3 protein: CASSQFRDKAHYGYTF; CDR3 DNA: TGTGCCAGCAGCCAGTTCCGGGACAAAGCGCACTATGGCTACACCTTC
CDR3 length: 15; clone size: NA; J gene: TRBJ2-3; V gene: TRBV5-1; D gene: NA; CDR3 protein: CASSLDRGGTDTQYF; CDR3 DNA: TGCGCCAGCAGCTTGGATAGGGGTGGCACAGATACGCAGTATTTT
CDR3 length: 15; clone size: NA; J gene: TRBJ1-2; V gene: TRBV7-9; D gene: TRBD1; CDR3 protein: CASSSDRDRNYGYTF; CDR3 DNA: TGTGCCAGCAGCTCGGACAGGGACCGAAACTATGGCTACACCTTC
CDR3 length: 11; clone size: few; J gene: TRBJ1-1; V gene: TRBV28; D gene: NA; CDR3 protein: CASGPDREAFF; CDR3 DNA: TGTGCCAGTGGGCCGGACAGAGAAGCTTTCTTT
CDR3 length: 11; clone size: NA; J gene: TRBJ2-7; V gene: TRBV20-1; D gene: TRBD1; CDR3 protein: CSARQGSEQYF; CDR3 DNA: TGCAGTGCGAGACAGGGTAGCGAGCAGTACTTC
CDR3 length: 14; clone size: NA; J gene: TRBJ2-3; V gene: TRBV6-2/TRBV6-3; D gene: TRBD2; CDR3 protein: CASSYTSGPDTQYF; CDR3 DNA: TGTGCCAGCAGTTACACTAGCGGGCCAGATACGCAGTATTTT
CDR3 length: 15; clone size: NA; J gene: TRBJ1-2; V gene: TRBV27; D gene: TRBD1; CDR3 protein: CASSRQGASLYGYTF; CDR3 DNA: TGTGCCAGCAGCAGACAGGGGGCGAGTCTCTATGGCTACACCTTC
CDR3 length: 11; clone size: NA; J gene: TRBJ2-1; V gene: TRBV12-3/TRBV12-4; D gene: NA; CDR3 protein: CASSSYNEQFF; CDR3 DNA: TGTGCCAGCAGCAGCTACAATGAGCAGTTCTTC
CDR3 length: 14; clone size: few; J gene: TRBJ1-1; V gene: TRBV4-1; D gene: NA; CDR3 protein: CASSPTGLNTEAFF; CDR3 DNA: TGCGCCAGCAGCCCAACAGGGTTGAACACTGAAGCTTTCTTT
CDR3 length: 14; clone size: NA; J gene: TRBJ1-1; V gene: TRBV5-6; D gene: NA; CDR3 protein: CASSRTRDILGAFF; CDR3 DNA: TGTGCCAGCAGCCGGACAAGGGACATCCTGGGGGCTTTCTTT
CDR3 length: 15; clone size: NA; J gene: TRBJ1-2; V gene: TRBV4-3; D gene: NA; CDR3 protein: CASSQGRLVLRGYTF; CDR3 DNA: TGCGCCAGCAGCCAAGGGCGCCTAGTTCTACGTGGCTACACCTTC
CDR3 length: 15; clone size: NA; J gene: TRBJ2-4; V gene: TRBV15; D gene: TRBD1; CDR3 protein: CATSRDKTGVNIQYF; CDR3 DNA: TGTGCCACCAGCAGAGATAAGACAGGGGTAAACATTCAGTACTTC
CDR3 length: 14; clone size: few; J gene: TRBJ2-3; V gene: TRBV5-1; D gene: NA; CDR3 protein: CASRGGGSTDTQYF; CDR3 DNA: TGCGCCAGCAGGGGAGGCGGGAGCACAGATACGCAGTATTTT
CDR3 length: 15; clone size: NA; J gene: TRBJ2-1; V gene: TRBV5-1; D gene: TRBD1; CDR3 protein: CASSGRTGPDNEQFF; CDR3 DNA: TGCGCCAGCAGCGGTCGGACAGGGCCTGACAATGAGCAGTTCTTC
CDR3 length: 15; clone size: NA; J gene: TRBJ1-1; V gene: TRBV29-1; D gene: NA; CDR3 protein: CSVDSGSGGDTEAFF; CDR3 DNA: TGCAGCGTTGATTCAGGCAGTGGGGGGGACACTGAAGCTTTCTTT
CDR3 length: 16; clone size: NA; J gene: TRBJ2-1; V gene: TRBV3-1/TRBV3-2; D gene: NA; CDR3 protein: CASSQDSGSSYNEQFF; CDR3 DNA: TGTGCCAGCAGCCAAGATAGCGGAAGCTCCTACAATGAGCAGTTCTTC
CDR3 length: 14; clone size: NA; J gene: TRBJ1-2; V gene: TRBV7-9; D gene: NA; CDR3 protein: CASSSDRFLYGYTF; CDR3 DNA: TGTGCCAGCAGCTCCGACAGGTTCCTCTATGGCTACACCTTC
CDR3 length: 14; clone size: NA; J gene: TRBJ1-1; V gene: TRBV7-3; D gene: TRBD1; CDR3 protein: CASSATGADTEAFF; CDR3 DNA: TGTGCCAGCAGCGCGACAGGGGCGGACACTGAAGCTTTCTTT